These 3 T cell receptor beta chains came from one sample sequenced in a study of cytomegalovirus exposure and HLA in healthy donors. The PCR employed 60 Vbeta primers together with 13 Jbeta primers. The protocol was immunoSEQ multiplex PCR, while the TCRdb copy is restricted to in-frame clones and leaves out a portion. The sample table includes about 130,000 clones. Source material: PBMCs. All receptors come from a man younger than 35 in good health and CMV-seronegative.

The chain joins TRBV18 to TRBJ1-4, with D uncertain. CDR3 length: 11 residues. V was cut by 5 bases and J by 5 bases, with 3 bases left in between. CDR1 KGHSH and CDR2 LQKENI come from the germline V gene. Written as DNA, the CDR3 is TGTGCCAGCTCATCAAATGAAAAACTGTTTTTT. As protein: CASSSNEKLFF.

In DNA, the CDR3 is TGTGCCAGCAGTTTCGCAGGGACTGAGACCCAGCATTTT. Residues: CASSFAGTETQHF. The chain combines TRBV2 with TRBJ1-5; D is perhaps TRBD1 (5 bases). The CDR3 runs 13 residues. The germline V and J ends were trimmed by 5 bases and 11 bases, with 16 bases remaining between them. CDR1 and CDR2 (germline): SNHLY, FYNNEI.

The J gene is TRBJ1-1, the V gene TRBV9; no definite D call. Germline lookup yields CDR1 SGDLS and CDR2 YYNGEE. The CDR3 spans 14 residues. With 2 bases removed from V and 2 bases from J, the gap between germline ends came to 10 bases. The CDR3 reads CASSVLSGNTEAFF. In nucleotides, the CDR3 is TGTGCCAGCAGCGTGCTGTCAGGTAACACTGAAGCTTTCTTT. The entire variable domain, with the rest obtained from reference TRBV9 and TRBJ1-1, is as follows: DSGVTQTPKHLITATGQRVTLRCSPRSGDLSVYWYQQSLDQGLQFLIQYYNGEERAKGNILERFSAQQFPDLHSELNLSSLELGDSALYFCASSVLSGNTEAFFGQGTRLTVV.